The 13 T cell receptor beta chains presented below share a single source sample, sequenced in a study of post-analysis software for immune sequencing data. Study findings and constraints: Controls had lower frequencies than patients of five TRBV segments, which included TRBV5-6, TRBV5-1 and TRBV20-1.

Researchers reported that TCR beta cDNA libraries carried unique molecular identifiers. MiXCR was run by TCRdb on the PCR reads, yielding one entry per CDR3 protein. The sample has 350,000 to 500,000 distinct CDR3 sequences; approximately 42% are singletons. What these receptors recognize is not known. The sequenced sample consisted of blood. The receptor set was obtained from a girl aged 2-10 years with multiple sclerosis.

This clonotype was counted only a few times. J is TRBJ1-1 and V is TRBV5-6; weak D call: TRBD1 (6 bases). This CDR3 spans 13 amino acids. V shed 2 bases and J shed 4 bases, with 9 bases lying between them. Germline assignment: CDR1 SGHDT and CDR2 YYEEEE. CDR3 bases: TGTGCCAGCAGCTTTCCGGGGGCCACTGAAGCTTTCTTT. This sequence encodes CASSFPGATEAFF.

CDR3 in DNA: TGTGCCAGCAGCTCCGACAGCTTTTACTATGGCTACACCTTC. Its translation: CASSSDSFYYGYTF. The chain joins TRBV5-4 to TRBJ1-2; tentative D call: TRBD1 (5 bases). Deletions cut 3 bases from V and 3 bases from J, with 12 bases between. Germline V CDR1 and CDR2: SGHNT, YYREEE (reference sequence). This CDR3 is 14 amino acids long.

For the CDR3, the DNA is TGCAGCGTTGGAGATCATGGGTTGGATACGCAGTATTTT. Translation gives CSVGDHGLDTQYF. V is TRBV29-1 and J is TRBJ2-3; D unclear. The CDR3 spans 13 residues. Germline V lookup: CDR1 SQVTM, CDR2 ANQGSEA. Trimming removed 4 bases at V and 6 bases at J, with 14 bases between.

The rearrangement uses TRBV10-3 and TRBJ2-1; perhaps TRBD2 as D (6 bases). This CDR3 region has 14 residues. V lost 6 bases to trimming and J lost 0 bases, with 9 bases between them. Germline V gene data show CDR1 as ENHRY and CDR2 as SYGVKD. Written as DNA, the CDR3 is TGTGCCATCAGCGGGGGAAGCTCCTACAATGAGCAGTTCTTC. It is translated as CAISGGSSYNEQFF.

This clonotype was seen a handful of times. CDR3 amino acids: CASSYSYRVATYNEQFF. CDR3 nucleotides: TGTGCCAGCAGTTACTCGTACAGGGTGGCTACCTACAATGAGCAGTTCTTC. The chain uses TRBV6-5 and TRBJ2-1; tentative D call: TRBD1 (6 bases). This CDR3 is 17 amino acids long. Looked up from germline, CDR1 is MNHEY and CDR2 is SVGAGI. V dropped 0 bases and J dropped 2 bases, with 14 bases sitting between them.

The CDR3 protein is CASSFVGTNEKLFF. CDR3 sequence (DNA): TGCGCCAGCAGCTTTGTAGGGACCAATGAAAAACTGTTTTTT. The chain combines TRBV5-1 with TRBJ1-4; tentatively, D is TRBD1 (5 bases). V lost 2 bases to trimming and J lost 5 bases, with 10 bases between them. The germline CDR1 and CDR2 sequences are SGHRS and YFSETQ. This CDR3 has 14 residues.

The V gene is TRBV6-1, the J gene TRBJ2-5; D is uncertain. Trimming took 1 base from V and 4 from J, leaving 7 bases between them. CDR1 is MNHNS and CDR2 is SASEGT in the germline V gene. CDR3 length: 13 amino acids. The CDR3 loop reads CASSEGVRETQYF. The CDR3 bases are TGTGCCAGCAGTGAAGGGGTGAGAGAGACCCAGTACTTC.

This clonotype was seen once. CDR3 region: CASSLASFGGRALGNNEQFF. The CDR3 DNA reads as TGTGCCAGCAGCTTAGCTAGCTTCGGCGGGAGGGCCCTTGGCAACAATGAGCAGTTCTTC. The chain joins TRBV7-8 to TRBJ2-1; 9 nucleotides agree with TRBD2. The CDR3 has 20 residues. The germline V gene encodes CDR1 SGHVS and CDR2 FQNEAQ. The trim removed 0 bases at V and 5 bases at J, leaving 17 bases unmatched. Combining the CDR3 with reference TRBV7-8 and TRBJ2-1 gives the whole variable domain GAGVSQSPRYKVAKRGQDVALRCDPISGHVSLFWYQQALGQGPEFLTYFQNEAQLDKSGLPSDRFFAERPEGSVSTLKIQRTQQEDSAVYLCASSLASFGGRALGNNEQFFGPGTRLTVL.

The chain uses TRBV7-8 and TRBJ1-5, with D perhaps TRBD1 (5 bases). The V end lost 1 base, the J end lost 3 bases, and 13 bases lay between the germline ends. The CDR3 totals 16 residues. The germline gives CDR1 SGHVS, CDR2 FQNEAQ. The CDR3 region has the DNA TGTGCCAGCAGCTTAGTGGGCAGGGTGGTCAATCAGCCCCAGCATTTT. Translated, it gives CASSLVGRVVNQPQHF.

This CDR3 reads CASSQRTSGVSYNEQYF. For the CDR3, the DNA is TGTGCCAGCAGCCAAAGAACTAGCGGGGTCTCCTACAATGAGCAGTACTTC. V and J are TRBV3-1 and TRBJ2-1; TRBD2 agrees at 10 bases. The J call may be wrong; the DNA end is better matched by TRBJ2-7. The germline V gene encodes CDR1 LGHDT and CDR2 YNNKEL (reference sequence). The CDR3 is 17 residues long.

V gene TRBV19 combines with J gene TRBJ1-2; D call uncertain. Germline CDR1 and CDR2: LNHDA and SQIVND (reference sequence). Deletions cut 4 bases from V and 3 bases from J, with 18 bases between. The CDR3 contains 16 residues. CDR3 residues: CASSTNSRGWHYGYTF. The CDR3 DNA follows: TGTGCCAGTAGTACTAACTCCCGGGGATGGCACTATGGCTACACCTTC.

V usage is TRBV7-3 and J usage is TRBJ2-1, with D maybe TRBD2 (6 bases). V was clipped by 5 bases and J by 5 bases, with 16 bases between them. The CDR3 has 15 residues. The V gene's germline CDR1 is SGHTA and CDR2 FQGTGA. CDR3: CASSPLGRGNNEQFF. DNA for the CDR3: TGTGCCAGCAGCCCGCTGGGGCGGGGCAACAATGAGCAGTTCTTC.

J is TRBJ2-5 and V is TRBV7-2, with 7 bases lining up with TRBD2. V shed 4 bases, J shed 4 bases, and the junction held 6 bases outside the gene matches. The CDR3 is 14 residues long. CDR1 SGHTA and CDR2 FQGNSA come from the germline V gene. The DNA for the CDR3 is TGTGCCAGCAGCTCCCTGGAGCGGGGAGAGACCCAGTACTTC. Amino acids: CASSSLERGETQYF.